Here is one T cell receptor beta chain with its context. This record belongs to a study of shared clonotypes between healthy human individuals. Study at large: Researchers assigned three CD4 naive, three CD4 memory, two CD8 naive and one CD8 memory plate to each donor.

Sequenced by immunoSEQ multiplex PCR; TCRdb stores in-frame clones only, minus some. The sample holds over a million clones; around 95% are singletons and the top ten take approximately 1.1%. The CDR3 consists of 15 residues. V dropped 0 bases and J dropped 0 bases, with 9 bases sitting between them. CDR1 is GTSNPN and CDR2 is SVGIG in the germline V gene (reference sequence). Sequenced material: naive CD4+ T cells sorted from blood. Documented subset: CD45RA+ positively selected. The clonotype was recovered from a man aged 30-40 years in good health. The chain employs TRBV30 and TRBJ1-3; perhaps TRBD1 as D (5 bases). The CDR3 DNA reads TGTGCCTGGAGTGTAAAGGGGATCTCTGGAAACACCATATATTTT. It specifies CAWSVKGISGNTIYF.